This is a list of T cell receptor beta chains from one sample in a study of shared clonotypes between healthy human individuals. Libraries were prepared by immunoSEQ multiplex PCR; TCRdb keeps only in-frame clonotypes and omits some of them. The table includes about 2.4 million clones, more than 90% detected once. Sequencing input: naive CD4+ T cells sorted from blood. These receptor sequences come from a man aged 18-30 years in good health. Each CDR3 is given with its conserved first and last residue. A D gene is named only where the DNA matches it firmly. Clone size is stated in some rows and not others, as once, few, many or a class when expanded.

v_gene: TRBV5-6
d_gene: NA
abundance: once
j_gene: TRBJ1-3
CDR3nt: TGTGCCAGCAGCTTGGGGGAAGGACAGTTCTACTCTGGAAACACCATATATTTT
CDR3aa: CASSLGEGQFYSGNTIYF

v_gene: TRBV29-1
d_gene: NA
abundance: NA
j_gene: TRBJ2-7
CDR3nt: TGCAGCGTTGAACTGGACACCTACGAGCAGTACTTC
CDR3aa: CSVELDTYEQYF

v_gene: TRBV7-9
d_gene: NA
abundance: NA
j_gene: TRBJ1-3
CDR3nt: TGTGCCAGCAGCCATCTGGGAGGGGTCTCTGGAAACACCATATATTTT
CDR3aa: CASSHLGGVSGNTIYF

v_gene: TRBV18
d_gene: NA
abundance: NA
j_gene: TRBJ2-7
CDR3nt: TGTGCCAGCTCACCACCGAGCAGGGGCGCCTACGAGCAGTACTTC
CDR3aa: CASSPPSRGAYEQYF

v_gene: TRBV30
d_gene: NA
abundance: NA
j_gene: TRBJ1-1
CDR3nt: TGTGCCTGGAGGAGAGAGAACACTGAAGCTTTCTTT
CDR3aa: CAWRRENTEAFF

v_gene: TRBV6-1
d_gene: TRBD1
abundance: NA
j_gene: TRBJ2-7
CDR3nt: TGTGCCAGCAGTGAAGGACAGGGGATCTCCGAGCAGTACTTC
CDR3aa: CASSEGQGISEQYF

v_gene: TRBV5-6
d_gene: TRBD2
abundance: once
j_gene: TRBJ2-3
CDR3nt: TGTGCCAGCAGCTTGGCCGGGACTAGTAAAGCTACGCAGTATTTT
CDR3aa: CASSLAGTSKATQYF

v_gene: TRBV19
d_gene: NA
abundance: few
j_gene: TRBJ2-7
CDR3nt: TGTGCCAGTAGTTCCGGAGGGACCTCCTACGAGCAGTACTTC
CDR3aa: CASSSGGTSYEQYF

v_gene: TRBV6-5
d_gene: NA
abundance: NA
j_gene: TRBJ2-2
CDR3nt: TGTGCCAGCAGTTACTCGGGCGGGACTCCCACCGGGGAGCTGTTTTTT
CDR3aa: CASSYSGGTPTGELFF

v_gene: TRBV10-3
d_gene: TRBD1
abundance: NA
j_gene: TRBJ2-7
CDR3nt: TGTGCCATCAGTGGTAGACAGGGTACTTACGAGCAGTACTTC
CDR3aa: CAISGRQGTYEQYF

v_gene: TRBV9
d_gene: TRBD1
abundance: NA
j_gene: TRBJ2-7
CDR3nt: TGTGCCAGCATCAAAGGGACAGGGCAGTTCTACGAGCAGTACTTC
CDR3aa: CASIKGTGQFYEQYF

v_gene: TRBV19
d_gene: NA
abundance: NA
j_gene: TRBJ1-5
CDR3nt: TGTGCCAGTAGTAATCTGGATAGCAATCAGCCCCAGCATTTT
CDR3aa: CASSNLDSNQPQHF

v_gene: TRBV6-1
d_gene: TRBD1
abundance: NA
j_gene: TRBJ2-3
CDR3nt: TGTGCCAGCAGTGTCCTCCCGGGACAGGAATTAACTAGCACAGATACGCAGTATTTT
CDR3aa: CASSVLPGQELTSTDTQYF

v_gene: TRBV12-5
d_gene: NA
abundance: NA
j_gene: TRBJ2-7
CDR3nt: TGTGCTAGTGGTTCGATAGGGGTAGACAGACTTACTAGCTACGAGCAGTACTTC
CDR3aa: CASGSIGVDRLTSYEQYF

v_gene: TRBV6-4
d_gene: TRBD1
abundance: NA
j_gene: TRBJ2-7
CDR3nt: TGTGCCAGCAGGTACAGGGGGCCCTACGAGCAGTACTTC
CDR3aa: CASRYRGPYEQYF

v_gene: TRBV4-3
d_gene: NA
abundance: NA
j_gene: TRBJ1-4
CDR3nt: TGCGCCAGCAGCCTTGAGGGGCCCTCCCCTGAAAAACTGTTTTTT
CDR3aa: CASSLEGPSPEKLFF

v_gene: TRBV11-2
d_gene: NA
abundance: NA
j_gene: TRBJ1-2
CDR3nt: TGTGCCAGCAGCTTCCCCGACAGGCCTCTCTATGGCTACACCTTC
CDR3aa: CASSFPDRPLYGYTF

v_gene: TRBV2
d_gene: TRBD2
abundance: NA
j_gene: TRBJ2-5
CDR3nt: TGTGCCAGCAGGGGAGCGGGAGGATTCCAAGAGACCCAGTACTTC
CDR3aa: CASRGAGGFQETQYF

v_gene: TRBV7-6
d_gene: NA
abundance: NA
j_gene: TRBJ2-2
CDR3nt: TGTGCCAGCAGCTTAGGAACACAGAACACCGGGGAGCTGTTTTTT
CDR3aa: CASSLGTQNTGELFF

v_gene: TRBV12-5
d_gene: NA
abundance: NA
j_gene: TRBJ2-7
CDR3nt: TGTGCTAGTGGTTTGGCCGGGACAAACGAGCAGTACTTC
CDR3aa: CASGLAGTNEQYF

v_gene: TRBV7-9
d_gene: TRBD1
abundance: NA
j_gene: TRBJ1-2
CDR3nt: TGTGCCAGCAGCTTAGTCGGGACAGGTCTCTATGGCTACACCTTC
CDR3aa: CASSLVGTGLYGYTF

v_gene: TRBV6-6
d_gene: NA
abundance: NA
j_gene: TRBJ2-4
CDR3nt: TGTGCCAGCAGTTGGGAAATAGCCAAAAACATTCAGTACTTC
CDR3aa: CASSWEIAKNIQYF

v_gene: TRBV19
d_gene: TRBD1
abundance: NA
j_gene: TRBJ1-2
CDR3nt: TGTGCCAGTCTGAACAGGGGACCCATCTATGGCTACACCTTC
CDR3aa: CASLNRGPIYGYTF

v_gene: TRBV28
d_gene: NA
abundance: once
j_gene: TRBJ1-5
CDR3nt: TGTGCCAGCAGCCAAGAGGACAGAATCAATCAGCCCCAGCATTTT
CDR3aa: CASSQEDRINQPQHF

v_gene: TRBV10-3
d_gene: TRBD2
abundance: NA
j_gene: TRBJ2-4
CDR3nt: TGTGCCATCAGTGATGGGGGGGGGATGGCCAAAAACATTCAGTACTTC
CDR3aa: CAISDGGGMAKNIQYF

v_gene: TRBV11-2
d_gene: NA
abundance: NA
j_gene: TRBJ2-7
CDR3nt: TGTGCCAGCAGCTTAGGGGACACAGCCTACGAGCAGTACTTC
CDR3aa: CASSLGDTAYEQYF

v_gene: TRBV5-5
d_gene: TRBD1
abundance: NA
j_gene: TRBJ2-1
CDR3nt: TGTGCCAGCAGCTCCTGGGACAGGCCTTCCAATGAGCAGTTCTTC
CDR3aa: CASSSWDRPSNEQFF

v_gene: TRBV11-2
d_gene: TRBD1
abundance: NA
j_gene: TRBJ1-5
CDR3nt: TGTGCCAGCAGCTTAGCAGGACAGGATCGGAATCAGCCCCAGCATTTT
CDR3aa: CASSLAGQDRNQPQHF

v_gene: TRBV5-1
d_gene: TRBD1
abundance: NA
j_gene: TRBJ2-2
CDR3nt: TGCGCCAGCAGCTTGTTCGGGACAGTGAACACCGGGGAGCTGTTTTTT
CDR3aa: CASSLFGTVNTGELFF

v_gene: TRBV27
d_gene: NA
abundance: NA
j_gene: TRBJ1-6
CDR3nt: TGTGCCAGCAGTTTCGTAAGCTCCTATAATTCACCCCTCCACTTT
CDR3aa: CASSFVSSYNSPLHF

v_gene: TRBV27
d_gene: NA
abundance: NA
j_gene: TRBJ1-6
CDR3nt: TGTGCCAGCAGTTTAGTCCGGGCGAATTCACCCCTCCACTTT
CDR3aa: CASSLVRANSPLHF

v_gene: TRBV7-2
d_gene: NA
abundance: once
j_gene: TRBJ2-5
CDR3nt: TGTGCCAGCAGTCCCGGTGGAGCAGGGTTAGAGACCCAGTACTTC
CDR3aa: CASSPGGAGLETQYF

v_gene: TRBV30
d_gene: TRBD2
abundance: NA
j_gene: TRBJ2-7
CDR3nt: TGTGCCTTCAGGAGTAGCGGGGGGGCCATTCAGCAGTACTTC
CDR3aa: CAFRSSGGAIQQYF

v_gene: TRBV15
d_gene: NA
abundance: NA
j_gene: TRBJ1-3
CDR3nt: TGTGCCACCAGCAGAGATCTTTCCCCGGGAAACACCATATATTTT
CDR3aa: CATSRDLSPGNTIYF

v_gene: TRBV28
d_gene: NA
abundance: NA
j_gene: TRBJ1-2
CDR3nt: TGTGCCAGCTACAGTAACTATGGCTACACCTTC
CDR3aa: CASYSNYGYTF

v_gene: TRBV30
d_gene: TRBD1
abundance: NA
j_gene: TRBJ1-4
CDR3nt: TGTGCCTGGCGACAGGGGGTCTTCCTCCGCGGCGTGGAAAAACTGTTTTTT
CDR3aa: CAWRQGVFLRGVEKLFF

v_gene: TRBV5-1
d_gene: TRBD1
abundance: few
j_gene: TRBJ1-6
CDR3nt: TGCGCCAGCAGCAGCGGACAGGCAACCTTAACACCCCTCCACTTT
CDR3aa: CASSSGQATLTPLHF

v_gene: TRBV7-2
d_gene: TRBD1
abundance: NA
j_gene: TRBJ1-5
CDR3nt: TGTGCCAGCAGCTTTGGGACAGGGGGCAATCAGCCCCAGCATTTT
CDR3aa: CASSFGTGGNQPQHF

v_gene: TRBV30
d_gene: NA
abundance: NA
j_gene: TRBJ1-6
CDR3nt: TGTGCCCGTACAAGCGGGGGAGGTAATTCACCCCTCCACTTT
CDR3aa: CARTSGGGNSPLHF

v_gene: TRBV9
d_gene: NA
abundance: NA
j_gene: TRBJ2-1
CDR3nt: TGTGCCAGCAGCGTAGCTACAGGGCTCGGGGTACCTTCTGAGCAGTTCTTC
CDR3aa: CASSVATGLGVPSEQFF

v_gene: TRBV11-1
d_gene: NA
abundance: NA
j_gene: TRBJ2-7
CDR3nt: TGTGCCAGCAGCTTTGCAGGTCCTCAGAACCCCTACGAGCAGTACTTC
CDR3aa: CASSFAGPQNPYEQYF

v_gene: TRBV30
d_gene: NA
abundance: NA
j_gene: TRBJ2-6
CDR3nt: TGTGCCTGGACCTCACTGGGGGCCAACGTCCTGACTTTC
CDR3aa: CAWTSLGANVLTF

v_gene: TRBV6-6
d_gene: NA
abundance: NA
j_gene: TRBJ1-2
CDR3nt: TGTGCCAGCAGGACCCCGGAACAGTTCTATGGCTACACCTTC
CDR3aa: CASRTPEQFYGYTF

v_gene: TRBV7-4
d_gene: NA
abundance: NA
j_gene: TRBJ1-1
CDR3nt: TGTGCCAGCAGCTGCTCAATGGGGACACGAAGCTTGAACACTGAAGCTTTCTTT
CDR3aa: CASSCSMGTRSLNTEAFF

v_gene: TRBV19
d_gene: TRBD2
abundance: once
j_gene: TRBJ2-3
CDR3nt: TGTGCCGCAAGGACTAGTGGGACAGATACGCAGTATTTT
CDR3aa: CAARTSGTDTQYF

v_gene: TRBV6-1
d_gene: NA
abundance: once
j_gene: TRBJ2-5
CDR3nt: TGTGCCAGCAGTGATATCCAGGTTTGGGAGACCCAGTACTTC
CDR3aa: CASSDIQVWETQYF

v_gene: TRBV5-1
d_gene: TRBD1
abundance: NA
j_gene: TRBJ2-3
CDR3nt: TGCGCCAGCAGCTCTGGACAGGAGTCAGATACGCAGTATTTT
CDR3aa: CASSSGQESDTQYF

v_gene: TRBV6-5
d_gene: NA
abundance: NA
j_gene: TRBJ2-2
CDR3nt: TGTGCCAGCAGTACTATTACCGGGGAGCTGTTTTTT
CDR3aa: CASSTITGELFF

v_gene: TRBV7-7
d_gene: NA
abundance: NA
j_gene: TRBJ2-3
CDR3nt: TGTGCTAGCACCCCAATTTCTAGCACAGATACGCAGTATTTT
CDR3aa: CASTPISSTDTQYF

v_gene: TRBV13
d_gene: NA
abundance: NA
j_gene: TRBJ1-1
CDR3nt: TGTGCCAGCAGCCGAACCCCTGCCGGGTTAGGCACTGAAGCTTTCTTT
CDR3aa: CASSRTPAGLGTEAFF

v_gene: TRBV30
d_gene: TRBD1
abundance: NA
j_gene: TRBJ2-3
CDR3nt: TGTGCCTGGAGTGTAGGGACAGGGACCGTCACAGATACGCAGTATTTT
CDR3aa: CAWSVGTGTVTDTQYF

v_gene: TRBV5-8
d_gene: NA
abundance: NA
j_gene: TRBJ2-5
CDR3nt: TGTGCCAGCAGATGGCCCGTTCAGTCAGAGACCCAGTACTTC
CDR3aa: CASRWPVQSETQYF